The 21 T cell receptor beta chains listed next were all sequenced from one sample in a study of T cell responses to AZD1222 COVID-19 vaccine. Clones were read by immunoSEQ multiplex PCR, and TCRdb kept only the in-frame ones, dropping some. The table has approximately 180,000 clones, 90% to 95% seen once. The sample consisted of peripheral blood, taken on day 0 of AZD1222 vaccination. These receptors were obtained from an adult in good health.

The V call is TRBV19, the J call TRBJ1-4, with a possible D match to TRBD1 (5 bases). Germline-derived CDR1 and CDR2 are LNHDA and SQIVND (reference sequence). The CDR3 covers 16 residues. Trimming removed 5 bases at V and 0 bases at J, with 13 bases between. DNA for the CDR3: TGTGCCAGTAGTGACCCGAGGGGAGCAACTAATGAAAAACTGTTTTTT. This gives the protein CASSDPRGATNEKLFF.

The chain carries TRBV5-6 and TRBJ2-5; TRBD1 or TRBD2 may be the D gene (5 bases each). This CDR3 contains 14 residues. In germline, CDR1 is SGHDT, CDR2 YYEEEE. V lost 4 bases to trimming and J lost 4 bases, with 14 bases between them. CDR3 protein: CASSHFERGETQYF. The CDR3 DNA reads TGTGCCAGCAGCCATTTCGAGAGGGGAGAGACCCAGTACTTC. The complete variable domain, with remaining parts taken from reference TRBV5-6 and TRBJ2-5, reads DAGVTQSPTHLIKTRGQQVTLRCSPKSGHDTVSWYQQALGQGPQFIFQYYEEEERQRGNFPDRFSGHQFPNYSSELNVNALLLGDSALYLCASSHFERGETQYFGPGTRLLVL.

This chain connects TRBV5-4 to TRBJ2-1; 8 positions match TRBD1. CDR1 is SGHNT, CDR2 YYREEE, per germline (reference sequence). Trimming cost V 0 bases and J 7 bases; bases outside gene matches: 6. This CDR3 is 15 amino acids long. For the CDR3, the DNA is TGTGCCAGCAGCTTGGGTGGACAGGGTAGGAATGAGCAGTTCTTC. The encoded protein is CASSLGGQGRNEQFF.

A few counts support this clone. The chain links TRBV6-2 or TRBV6-3 to TRBJ1-1, with 8 bases matching TRBD1. The CDR3 loop spans 11 amino acids. Germline loops: CDR1 MNHEY, CDR2 SVGEGT. J lost 11 bases, V lost 6 bases, and 5 bases had no gene match. CDR3 DNA: TGTGCCAGCAGCTTGGGACAGGTTGCTTTCTTT. Protein product: CASSLGQVAFF.

V is TRBV30 and J is TRBJ2-3; D is undetermined. V shed 2 bases and J shed 0 bases, with 9 bases lying between them. This CDR3 has 14 residues. CDR1 GTSNPN and CDR2 SVGIG come from the germline V gene (reference sequence). CDR3 DNA sequence: TGTGCCTGGAGTTCGGCGGACAGCACAGATACGCAGTATTTT. This encodes CAWSSADSTDTQYF. The full variable domain, rest sourced from reference TRBV30 and TRBJ2-3, is SQTIHQWPATLVQPVGSPLSLECTVEGTSNPNLYWYRQAAGRGLQLLFYSVGIGQISSEVPQNLSASRPQDRQFILSSKKLLLSDSGFYLCAWSSADSTDTQYFGPGTRLTVL.

V is TRBV12-5 and J is TRBJ1-1; D gene ambiguous. Germline CDR1 and CDR2: LGHNT and FRNRAP. This CDR3 has 12 residues. Trimming removed 2 bases at V and 4 bases at J, with 5 bases between. The CDR3 region is CASGLYRTEAFF. The CDR3 DNA is TGTGCTAGTGGTTTGTACCGCACTGAAGCTTTCTTT. The complete variable domain, with remaining parts taken from reference TRBV12-5 and TRBJ1-1, reads DARVTQTPRHKVTEMGQEVTMRCQPILGHNTVFWYRQTMMQGLELLAYFRNRAPLDDSGMPKDRFSAEMPDATLATLKIQPSEPRDSAVYFCASGLYRTEAFFGQGTRLTVV.

This chain uses TRBV29-1 with TRBJ2-5; D perhaps matches TRBD1 (5 bases). Deletions cut 3 bases from V and 4 bases from J, with 12 bases between. This CDR3 contains 13 residues. Germline CDR1 is SQVTM and CDR2 is ANQGSEA. CDR3 sequence: CSVEGNRRETQYF. CDR3 bases: TGCAGCGTTGAGGGGAACAGGCGAGAGACCCAGTACTTC.

This rearrangement joins TRBV3-1 (or the pseudogene TRBV3-2) to TRBJ2-3; TRBD2 matches at 7 bases. Unmatched junction bases numbered 7, after V lost 3 bases and J lost 4 bases. The CDR3 loop spans 15 amino acids. The germline V gene encodes CDR1 LGHDT and CDR2 YNNKEL (reference sequence). CDR3 DNA sequence: TGTGCCAGCAGCCAGCCCGGACTAGTGGCAGATACGCAGTATTTT. Its protein is CASSQPGLVADTQYF.

The CDR3 DNA follows: TGTGCCAGCAAGGATGGCGGTGGCAACACCATATATTTT. This codes for CASKDGGGNTIYF. V gene TRBV2 combines with J gene TRBJ1-3; D unclear. Per germline, CDR1 SNHLY and CDR2 FYNNEI. Trimming left V 7 bases short and J 7 bases short, with 14 bases between. The CDR3 is 13 residues long.

The V gene is TRBV19, the J gene TRBJ1-3; no firm D call. The CDR3 has 12 residues. Trimming removed 3 bases from V and 3 bases from J, with 3 bases in between. Germline CDR1 LNHDA, CDR2 SQIVND (reference sequence). The CDR3 DNA sequence: TGTGCCAGTAGTATGGTTGGAAACACCATATATTTT. It translates to CASSMVGNTIYF.

CDR3 bases: TGTGCCAGCAGCTTAGGATTAGCGGGAGATGCAGATACGCAGTATTTT. The encoded protein is CASSLGLAGDADTQYF. The rearrangement joins TRBV7-7 to TRBJ2-3; 9 nucleotides agree with TRBD2. The germline V gene encodes CDR1 SSHAT and CDR2 FNYEAQ (reference sequence). V shed 1 base, J shed 4 bases, and the junction held 6 bases outside the gene matches. The CDR3 has 16 residues.

The chain joins TRBV5-6 to TRBJ2-7; TRBD2 might be the D (6 bases). Germline V gene lookup returns CDR1 SGHDT and CDR2 YYEEEE. This CDR3 contains 14 residues. The germline V and J ends were trimmed by 4 bases and 6 bases, with 17 bases remaining between them. The CDR3 is CASSNGLPGGEQYF. In DNA, the CDR3 is TGTGCCAGCAGCAACGGGCTTCCCGGGGGCGAGCAGTACTTC. The entire variable domain, with the rest obtained from reference TRBV5-6 and TRBJ2-7, is as follows: DAGVTQSPTHLIKTRGQQVTLRCSPKSGHDTVSWYQQALGQGPQFIFQYYEEEERQRGNFPDRFSGHQFPNYSSELNVNALLLGDSALYLCASSNGLPGGEQYFGPGTRLTVT.

In DNA form, the CDR3 reads TGTGCCAGCTCAGCGGGACAGGGGGCATTCTACGAGCAGTACTTC. This translates into CASSAGQGAFYEQYF. The J gene is TRBJ2-7, the V gene TRBV18, with TRBD1 matching over 12 bases. The CDR3 is made up of 15 amino acids. The V and J ends lost 5 bases and 3 bases, in that order; junction bases with no gene match: 5. Germline CDR1 and CDR2: KGHSH and LQKENI.

The V gene is TRBV5-1, the J gene TRBJ2-7, with 7 bases aligning to TRBD1. Germline V lookup: CDR1 SGHRS, CDR2 YFSETQ. This CDR3 is 18 amino acids long. J gave up 2 bases and V 1 base, and 15 bases lay outside the gene matches. The CDR3 sequence is CASSLTNPRTGTTYEQYF. The CDR3 coding sequence is TGCGCCAGCAGCTTGACAAACCCTCGGACAGGAACGACCTACGAGCAGTACTTC.

The chain recombines TRBV7-8 with TRBJ2-5, with D possibly matching TRBD1 (7 bases). The V and J ends lost 5 bases and 5 bases respectively, with 18 bases between them. The CDR3 sequence is 15 residues long. Germline CDR1 is SGHVS and CDR2 is FQNEAQ. CDR3 bases: TGTGCCAGCAGCCCGGACAGGCGGAGCGGGGAGACCCAGTACTTC. Protein product: CASSPDRRSGETQYF.

The rearrangement uses TRBV6-4 and TRBJ2-3, with 7 bases that match TRBD2. Losses at the gene ends were 2 bases for V and 4 bases for J; bases not matched to a gene: 6. Germline loops: CDR1 MRHNA, CDR2 SNTAGT. The CDR3 is made up of 15 amino acids. The CDR3 here is CASSDTGRAADTQYF. For the CDR3, the DNA is TGTGCCAGCAGTGACACGGGGAGGGCCGCAGATACGCAGTATTTT.

Regarding this clone: The sample carries other DNA sequences with the same CDR3. The gene calls are TRBV7-9 and TRBJ2-1; 11 positions match TRBD1. The CDR3 length is 16 residues. The germline V gene has CDR1 SEHNR and CDR2 FQNEAQ (reference sequence). The trim removed 0 bases at V and 4 bases at J, leaving 2 bases unmatched. CDR3 sequence: CASSLAGTGGYNEQFF. The CDR3 DNA is TGTGCCAGCAGCTTAGCAGGGACAGGGGGTTACAATGAGCAGTTCTTC.

V and J are TRBV5-6 and TRBJ1-3; D unresolved. The CDR3 covers 13 residues. In germline, CDR1 is SGHDT, CDR2 YYEEEE. V dropped 0 bases and J dropped 2 bases, with 3 bases sitting between them. The CDR3 nucleotides are TGTGCCAGCAGCTTGGGGGCTGGAAACACCATATATTTT. Protein: CASSLGAGNTIYF.

The chain has TRBV18 and TRBJ1-1; 7 bases are a match to TRBD1. The CDR3 extends over 14 amino acids. V gave up 4 bases and J gave up 6 bases; unmatched junction bases: 8. Germline lookup yields CDR1 KGHSH and CDR2 LQKENI. Here the CDR3 DNA reads TGTGCCAGCTCACAACAGGGGAGCGGCTCTGAAGCTTTCTTT. The encoded protein is CASSQQGSGSEAFF.

The chain links TRBV6-1 to TRBJ1-1; D not resolved. The CDR3 is 14 amino acids. CDR1 is MNHNS and CDR2 is SASEGT in the germline V gene. V was shortened by 2 bases and J by 5 bases, with 12 bases between the two germline ends. CDR3 residues: CASSESILRTEAFF. The CDR3 nucleotides are TGTGCCAGCAGTGAAAGCATACTCAGGACTGAAGCTTTCTTT.

For the CDR3, the DNA is TGTGCCAGCAGTTCCGGGACGGCGACTGGAGAAGCTTTCTTT. It codes for CASSSGTATGEAFF. This sequence joins TRBV6-1 and TRBJ1-1; D possibly corresponds to TRBD1 (5 bases). The germline V gene has CDR1 MNHNS and CDR2 SASEGT. The CDR3 extends over 14 amino acids. Trimming pared 5 bases from V and 8 bases from J, leaving 18 bases between.